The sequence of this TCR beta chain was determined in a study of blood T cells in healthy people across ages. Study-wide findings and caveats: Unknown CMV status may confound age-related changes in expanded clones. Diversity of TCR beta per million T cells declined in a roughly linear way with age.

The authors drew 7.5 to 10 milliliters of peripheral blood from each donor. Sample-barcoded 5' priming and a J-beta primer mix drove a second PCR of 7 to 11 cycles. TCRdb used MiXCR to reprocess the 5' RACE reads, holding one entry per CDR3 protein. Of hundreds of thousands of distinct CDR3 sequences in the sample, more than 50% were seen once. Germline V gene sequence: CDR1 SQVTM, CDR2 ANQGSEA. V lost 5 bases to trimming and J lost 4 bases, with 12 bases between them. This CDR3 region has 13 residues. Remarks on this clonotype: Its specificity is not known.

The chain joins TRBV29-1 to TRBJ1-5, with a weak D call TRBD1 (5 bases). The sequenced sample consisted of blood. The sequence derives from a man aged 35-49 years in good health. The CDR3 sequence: CSVIPGGNQPQHF. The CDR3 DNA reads TGCAGCGTTATACCTGGGGGGAATCAGCCCCAGCATTTT.